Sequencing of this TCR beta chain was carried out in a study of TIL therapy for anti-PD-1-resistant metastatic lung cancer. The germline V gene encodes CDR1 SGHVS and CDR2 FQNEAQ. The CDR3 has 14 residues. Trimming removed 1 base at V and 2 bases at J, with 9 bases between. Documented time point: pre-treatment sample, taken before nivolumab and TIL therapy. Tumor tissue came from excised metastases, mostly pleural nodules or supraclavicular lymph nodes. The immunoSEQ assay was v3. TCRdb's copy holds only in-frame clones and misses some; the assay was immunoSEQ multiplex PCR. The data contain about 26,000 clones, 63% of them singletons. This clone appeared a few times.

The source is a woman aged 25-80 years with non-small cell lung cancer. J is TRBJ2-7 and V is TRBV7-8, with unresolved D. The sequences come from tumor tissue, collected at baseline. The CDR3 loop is CASSLEASAYEQYF. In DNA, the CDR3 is TGTGCCAGCAGCTTAGAGGCTAGTGCCTACGAGCAGTACTTC.